The next 19 T cell receptor beta chains were all read from a single sample in a study of OX40 agonist ivuxolimab in advanced cancers. Some clones are missing from TCRdb's copy, which holds only in-frame ones; the method was immunoSEQ multiplex PCR. The sample includes 75,000 to 85,000 clones, 87% of them seen just once. The sequencing used CD4+ or CD8+ T cells sorted from blood, collected in a trial of the OX40 agonist ivuxolimab. These receptors all stem from an adult with an advanced solid tumor such as melanoma, head and neck, liver or kidney cancer.

This sequence joins TRBV19 and TRBJ2-1; maybe TRBD2 (6 bases). This CDR3 region has 14 residues. Germline CDR1 is LNHDA and CDR2 is SQIVND (reference sequence). Trimming took 5 bases from V and 5 from J, leaving 13 bases between them. The CDR3 coding sequence is TGTGCCAGTAGTCCCGGGACTGGAAACAATGAGCAGTTCTTC. Amino acid sequence: CASSPGTGNNEQFF.

CDR3 DNA: TGTGCCAGCAATGTTGGGACTAGCGGGATTTACGAGCAGTACTTC. It encodes CASNVGTSGIYEQYF. V gene TRBV28 combines with J gene TRBJ2-7, with 13 bases that match TRBD2. The V gene's germline CDR1 is MDHEN and CDR2 SYDVKM. The CDR3 is 15 residues long. V trimming: 7 bases; J trimming: 4 bases; junction bases outside the gene matches: 7. Using reference TRBV28 and TRBJ2-7 for the parts outside the CDR3, the full variable domain is DVKVTQSSRYLVKRTGEKVFLECVQDMDHENMFWYRQDPGLGLRLIYFSYDVKMKEKGDIPEGYSVSREKKERFSLILESASTNQTSMYLCASNVGTSGIYEQYFGPGTRLTVT.

The rearrangement links TRBV14 to TRBJ2-1, with a tentative D call TRBD2 (7 bases). The V end was cut by 4 bases, the J end by 0 bases, with 13 bases between. Germline V lookup: CDR1 SGHDN, CDR2 FVKESK. The CDR3 spans 16 residues. The CDR3 coding sequence is TGTGCCAGCAGCCGGAGGGGGGGCAGCTCCTACAATGAGCAGTTCTTC. Its translation: CASSRRGGSSYNEQFF.

This chain links TRBV6-6 with TRBJ2-3; D possibly corresponds to TRBD1 (5 bases). In germline, CDR1 is MNHNY, CDR2 SVGAGI (reference sequence). This CDR3 contains 14 residues. For the CDR3, the DNA is TGTGTAGCACAAAGGGGCGTGGGGACAGATACGCAGTATTTT. Its protein is CVAQRGVGTDTQYF.

CDR3 amino acids: CASSLTGVKRERGFDEQYF. CDR3 coding DNA: TGTGCCAGCAGTCTTACAGGGGTTAAGCGGGAGAGGGGGTTTGACGAGCAGTACTTC. The V gene is TRBV2, the J gene TRBJ2-7; a possible D gene is TRBD2 (8 bases). CDR1 and CDR2 from the germline V gene are SNHLY and FYNNEI. V was shortened by 5 bases and J by 5 bases, with 31 bases between the two germline ends. CDR3 length equals 19 residues.

The chain recombines TRBV27 with TRBJ2-1; 12 bases agree with TRBD1. The germline V gene encodes CDR1 MNHEY and CDR2 SMNVEV (reference sequence). J lost 6 bases, V lost 4 bases, and 16 bases had no gene match. CDR3 length: 19 residues. The CDR3 spells CASSSTGTGGIRGANEQFF. The CDR3 DNA sequence: TGTGCCAGCAGTTCTACCGGGACAGGGGGCATTAGGGGAGCCAATGAGCAGTTCTTC.

The chain carries TRBV6-1 and TRBJ2-7; D perhaps matches TRBD1 (5 bases). This CDR3 has 14 residues. Germline CDR1 and CDR2: MNHNS and SASEGT. V gave up 9 bases and J gave up 1 base, with 16 bases separating them. CDR3 sequence: CASRDQGFSYEQYF. DNA of the CDR3: TGTGCCAGTAGAGACCAGGGATTTTCCTACGAGCAGTACTTC.

V is TRBV19 and J is TRBJ1-1; no clear D gene. The CDR3 loop spans 14 amino acids. Germline V lookup: CDR1 LNHDA, CDR2 SQIVND (reference sequence). Deletions cut 6 bases from V and 4 bases from J, with 15 bases between. CDR3 region: CASRVGIWGTEAFF. As DNA, the CDR3 is TGTGCCAGTAGGGTGGGGATATGGGGCACTGAAGCTTTCTTT.

The J gene is TRBJ2-7, the V gene TRBV14, with D tentatively TRBD2 (6 bases). CDR3 size: 16 residues. Germline V gene data show CDR1 as SGHDN and CDR2 as FVKESK. V lost 2 bases to trimming and J lost 2 bases, with 16 bases between them. CDR3 coding DNA: TGTGCCAGCAGCCAAATAGGGAGGCCGCACCCCTACGAGCAGTACTTC. Encoded protein: CASSQIGRPHPYEQYF. The whole variable domain, remainder taken from reference TRBV14 and TRBJ2-7, is EAGVTQFPSHSVIEKGQTVTLRCDPISGHDNLYWYRRVMGKEIKFLLHFVKESKQDESGMPNNRFLAERTGGTYSTLKVQPAELEDSGVYFCASSQIGRPHPYEQYFGPGTRLTVT.

V gene TRBV6-5 combines with J gene TRBJ2-4; no clear D gene. The germline V gene has CDR1 MNHEY and CDR2 SVGAGI. CDR3 length equals 14 residues. V shed 6 bases and J shed 0 bases, with 9 bases lying between them. CDR3 in amino acids: CASRPGGAKNIQYF. CDR3 DNA sequence: TGTGCCAGCAGACCAGGTGGAGCCAAAAACATTCAGTACTTC.

This rearrangement joins TRBV7-2 to TRBJ1-2; tentatively, D is TRBD1 (5 bases). V gave up 1 base and J gave up 4 bases, with 10 bases separating them. CDR1 is SGHTA, CDR2 FQGNSA, per germline. This CDR3 comprises 14 residues. The CDR3 sequence is CASSLGGAGYGYTF. CDR3 nucleotide sequence: TGTGCCAGCAGCTTAGGAGGGGCGGGCTATGGCTACACCTTC.

The chain has TRBV28 and TRBJ1-1, with D maybe TRBD1 (6 bases). V gave up 3 bases and J gave up 0 bases, with 14 bases separating them. CDR3 length: 16 residues. The germline V gene encodes CDR1 MDHEN and CDR2 SYDVKM. The CDR3 DNA is TGTGCCAGCAGTTTCCACACAGGGAACATGAACACTGAAGCTTTCTTT. This encodes CASSFHTGNMNTEAFF.

The CDR3 loop reads CASPGRRVSVTGPQHF. The CDR3 DNA follows: TGTGCCAGCCCTGGCCGGAGGGTGTCGGTGACGGGACCCCAGCATTTT. The chain employs TRBV21-1 and TRBJ1-5. TRBV21-1 is tagged as a pseudogene. The CDR3 consists of 16 residues.

This clone was found once. The chain has TRBV11-2 and TRBJ1-2; D is unclear. CDR3 length: 14 residues. Germline CDR1 and CDR2: SGHAT and FQNNGV. The V end lost 6 bases, the J end lost 0 bases, and 11 bases lay between the germline ends. The CDR3 nucleotides are TGTGCCAGCAGTTTAACTACTGCTAACTATGGCTACACCTTC. This gives the protein CASSLTTANYGYTF. The full variable domain, in which reference TRBV11-2 and TRBJ1-2 provide the parts outside the CDR3, is EAGVAQSPRYKIIEKRQSVAFWCNPISGHATLYWYQQILGQGPKLLIQFQNNGVVDDSQLPKDRFSAERLKGVDSTLKIQPAKLEDSAVYLCASSLTTANYGYTFGSGTRLTVV.

This chain links TRBV4-1 with TRBJ1-4; D is unresolved. V was cut by 5 bases and J by 7 bases, with 17 bases left in between. This CDR3 contains 15 residues. The V gene's germline CDR1 is MGHRA and CDR2 YSYEKL. CDR3 sequence (DNA): TGCGCCAGCAGCGCTAACGGGTTGTCCGGTGAAAAACTGTTTTTT. It specifies CASSANGLSGEKLFF.

V gene TRBV16 combines with J gene TRBJ2-1; perhaps TRBD1 as D (6 bases). V was trimmed by 0 bases and J by 7 bases, leaving 13 bases between them. The CDR3 totals 15 residues. The germline CDR1 and CDR2 sequences are KGHSY and FQNENV. In DNA form, the CDR3 reads TGTGCCAGCAGCCAATCGGGCCAGGGGTATAATGAGCAGTTCTTC. Translation gives CASSQSGQGYNEQFF.

The chain joins TRBV12-5 to TRBJ2-2, with 8 positions matching TRBD1. Germline V gene lookup returns CDR1 LGHNT and CDR2 FRNRAP. Losses at the gene ends were 5 bases for V and 0 bases for J; bases not matched to a gene: 8. The CDR3 is made up of 17 amino acids. The CDR3 loop reads CASGRRLQGANTGELFF. Here the CDR3 DNA reads TGTGCTAGTGGTCGCAGATTACAGGGGGCGAACACCGGGGAGCTGTTTTTT. The entire variable domain, with the rest obtained from reference TRBV12-5 and TRBJ2-2, is as follows: DARVTQTPRHKVTEMGQEVTMRCQPILGHNTVFWYRQTMMQGLELLAYFRNRAPLDDSGMPKDRFSAEMPDATLATLKIQPSEPRDSAVYFCASGRRLQGANTGELFFGEGSRLTVL.

CDR3 residues: CASSEPGRTDTQYF. In DNA form, the CDR3 reads TGCGCCAGCAGTGAGCCGGGGCGCACAGATACGCAGTATTTT. The chain has TRBV10-1 and TRBJ2-3; D possibly matches TRBD1 or TRBD2 (5 bases each). The V end was cut by 2 bases, the J end by 1 base, with 7 bases between. The CDR3 is 14 residues long. Germline CDR1 and CDR2: WNHNN and SYGVQD (reference sequence).

This chain's CDR3 is CASSRQTYNEQFF. The CDR3 region has the DNA TGTGCCAGCAGCCGGCAGACCTACAATGAGCAGTTCTTC. The V gene is TRBV5-4, the J gene TRBJ2-1; D is undetermined. Germline lookup yields CDR1 SGHNT and CDR2 YYREEE (reference sequence). This CDR3 spans 13 amino acids. The V gene lost 4 bases and the J gene lost 2 bases, with 7 bases spanning the gap.